This T cell receptor (beta chain) was recovered during a study of T-cell reconstitution after alpha-beta-depleted transplantation in children. Molecular barcoding with unique molecular identifiers was used for the TCRbeta library. TCRdb passed the PCR reads through MiXCR, listing each CDR3 protein once. The repertoire includes some 220,000 distinct CDR3 sequences, roughly 10% of them detected once, and over 5.5% sits in the top ten. This clonotype has just a few counts. The receptor's source is a human donor who donated a stem cell graft to a child with acute lymphoblastic leukemia. The sequences come from PBMCs from the stem cell graft donor, collected from the stem cell graft.

The CDR3 here is CSASPWAGGGTDTQYF. The CDR3 DNA reads as TGCAGTGCATCTCCCTGGGCAGGGGGTGGCACAGATACGCAGTATTTT. V and J are TRBV20-1 and TRBJ2-3; TRBD1 matches 7 bases. The length of the CDR3 is 16 residues. Germline lookup yields CDR1 DFQATT and CDR2 SNEGSKA (reference sequence). J gave up 1 base and V 6 bases, and 13 bases lay outside the gene matches.